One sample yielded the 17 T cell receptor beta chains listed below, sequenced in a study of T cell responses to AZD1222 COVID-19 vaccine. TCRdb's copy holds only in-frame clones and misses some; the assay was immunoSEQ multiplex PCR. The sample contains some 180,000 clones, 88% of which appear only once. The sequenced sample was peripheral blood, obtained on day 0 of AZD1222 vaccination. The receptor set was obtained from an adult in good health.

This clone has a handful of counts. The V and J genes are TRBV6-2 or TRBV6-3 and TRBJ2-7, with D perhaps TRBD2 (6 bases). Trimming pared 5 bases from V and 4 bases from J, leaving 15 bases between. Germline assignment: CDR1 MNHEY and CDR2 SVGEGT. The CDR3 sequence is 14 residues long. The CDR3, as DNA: TGTGCCAGCAGTAGGCAGCCGGAGGGTTACGAGCAGTACTTC. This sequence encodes CASSRQPEGYEQYF.

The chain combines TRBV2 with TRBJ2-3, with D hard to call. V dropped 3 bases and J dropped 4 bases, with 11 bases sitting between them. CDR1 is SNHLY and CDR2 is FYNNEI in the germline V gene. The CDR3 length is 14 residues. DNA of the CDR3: TGTGCCAGCAGTGACAGTCCAGAGCCAGATACGCAGTATTTT. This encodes CASSDSPEPDTQYF.

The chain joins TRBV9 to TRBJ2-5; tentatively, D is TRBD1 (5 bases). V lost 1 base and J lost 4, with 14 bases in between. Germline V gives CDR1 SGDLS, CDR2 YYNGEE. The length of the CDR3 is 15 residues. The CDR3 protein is CASSVWGRGGETQYF. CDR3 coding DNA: TGTGCCAGCAGCGTATGGGGCCGAGGTGGAGAGACCCAGTACTTC.

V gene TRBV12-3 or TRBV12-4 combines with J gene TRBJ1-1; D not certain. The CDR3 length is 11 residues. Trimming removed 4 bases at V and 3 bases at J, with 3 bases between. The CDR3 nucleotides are TGTGCCAGCAGTTCCTACACTGAAGCTTTCTTT. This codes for CASSSYTEAFF.

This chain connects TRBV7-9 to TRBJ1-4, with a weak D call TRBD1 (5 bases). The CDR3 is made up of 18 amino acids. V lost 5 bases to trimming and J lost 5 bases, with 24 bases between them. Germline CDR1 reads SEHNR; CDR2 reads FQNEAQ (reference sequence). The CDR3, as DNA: TGTGCCAGCAGCCGCCGCCCGGGGCAGATTCTTAGGAATGAAAAACTGTTTTTT. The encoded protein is CASSRRPGQILRNEKLFF. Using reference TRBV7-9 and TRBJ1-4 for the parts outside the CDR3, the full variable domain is DTGVSQNPRHKITKRGQNVTFRCDPISEHNRLYWYRQTLGQGPEFLTYFQNEAQLEKSRLLSDRFSAERPKGSFSTLEIQRTEQGDSAMYLCASSRRPGQILRNEKLFFGSGTQLSVL.

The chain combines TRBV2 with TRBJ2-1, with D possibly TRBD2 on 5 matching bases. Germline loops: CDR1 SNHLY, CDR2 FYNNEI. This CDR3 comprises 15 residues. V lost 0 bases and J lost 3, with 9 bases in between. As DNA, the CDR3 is TGTGCCAGCAGTGAAGCAGGGAGTGACTACAATGAGCAGTTCTTC. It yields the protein CASSEAGSDYNEQFF. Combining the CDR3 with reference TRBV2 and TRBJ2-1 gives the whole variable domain EPEVTQTPSHQVTQMGQEVILRCVPISNHLYFYWYRQILGQKVEFLVSFYNNEISEKSEIFDDQFSVERPDGSNFTLKIRSTKLEDSAMYFCASSEAGSDYNEQFFGPGTRLTVL.

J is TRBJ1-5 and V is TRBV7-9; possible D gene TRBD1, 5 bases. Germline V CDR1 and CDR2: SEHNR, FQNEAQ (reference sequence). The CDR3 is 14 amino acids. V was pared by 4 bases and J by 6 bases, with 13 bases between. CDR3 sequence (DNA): TGTGCCAGCAGCTCGGGGGGGAGAATTCAGCCCCAGCATTTT. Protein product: CASSSGGRIQPQHF.

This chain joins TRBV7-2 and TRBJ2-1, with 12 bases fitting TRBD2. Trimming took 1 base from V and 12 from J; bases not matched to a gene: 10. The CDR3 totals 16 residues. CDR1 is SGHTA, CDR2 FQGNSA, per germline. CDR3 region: CASSLGTSGVTMRQFF. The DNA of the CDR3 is TGTGCCAGCAGCTTAGGGACTAGCGGGGTTACAATGAGGCAGTTCTTC.

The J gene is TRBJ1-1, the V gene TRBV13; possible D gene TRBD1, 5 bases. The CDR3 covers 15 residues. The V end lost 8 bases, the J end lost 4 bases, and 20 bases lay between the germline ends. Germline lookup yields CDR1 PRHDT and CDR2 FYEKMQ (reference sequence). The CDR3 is CASGDHRPGGTEAFF. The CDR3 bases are TGTGCCAGCGGGGACCATCGACCGGGGGGCACTGAAGCTTTCTTT.

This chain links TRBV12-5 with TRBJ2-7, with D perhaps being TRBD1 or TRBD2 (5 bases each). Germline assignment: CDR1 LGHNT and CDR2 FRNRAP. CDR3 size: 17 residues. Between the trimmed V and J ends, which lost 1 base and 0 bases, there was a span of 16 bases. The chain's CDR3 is CASGLAYHRDVSYEQYF. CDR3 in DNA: TGTGCTAGTGGTTTGGCCTACCACCGGGACGTCTCCTACGAGCAGTACTTC.

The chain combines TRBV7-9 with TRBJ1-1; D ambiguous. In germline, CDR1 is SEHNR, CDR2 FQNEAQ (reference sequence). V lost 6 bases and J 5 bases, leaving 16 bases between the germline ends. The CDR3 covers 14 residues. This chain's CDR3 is CASSPAGSITEAFF. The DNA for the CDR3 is TGTGCCAGCAGTCCCGCTGGGAGTATTACTGAAGCTTTCTTT.

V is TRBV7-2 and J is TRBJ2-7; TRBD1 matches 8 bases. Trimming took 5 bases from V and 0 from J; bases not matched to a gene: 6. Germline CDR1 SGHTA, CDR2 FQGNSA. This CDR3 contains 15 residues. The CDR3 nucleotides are TGTGCCAGCAGCCAAAGGACAGGGTACTCCTACGAGCAGTACTTC. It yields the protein CASSQRTGYSYEQYF.

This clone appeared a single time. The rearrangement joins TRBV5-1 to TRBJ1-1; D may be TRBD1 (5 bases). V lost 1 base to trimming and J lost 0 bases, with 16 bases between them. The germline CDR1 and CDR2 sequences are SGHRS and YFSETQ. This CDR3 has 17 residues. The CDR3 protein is CASSLRGQGRMNTEAFF. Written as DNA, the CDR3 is TGCGCCAGCAGCTTGAGGGGCCAGGGCAGGATGAACACTGAAGCTTTCTTT. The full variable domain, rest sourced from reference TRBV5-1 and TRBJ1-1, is KAGVTQTPRYLIKTRGQQVTLSCSPISGHRSVSWYQQTPGQGLQFLFEYFSETQRNKGNFPGRFSGRQFSNSRSEMNVSTLELGDSALYLCASSLRGQGRMNTEAFFGQGTRLTVV.

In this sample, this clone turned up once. The CDR3 protein is CASSSLTGGDEQYF. The CDR3 DNA is TGTGCCAGCAGCTCCCTGACAGGGGGGGACGAGCAGTACTTC. This sequence joins TRBV9 and TRBJ2-7, with 9 bases aligning to TRBD1. The CDR3 loop spans 14 amino acids. J was trimmed by 5 bases and V by 4 bases; bases with no gene match: 7. Germline values: CDR1 SGDLS, CDR2 YYNGEE.

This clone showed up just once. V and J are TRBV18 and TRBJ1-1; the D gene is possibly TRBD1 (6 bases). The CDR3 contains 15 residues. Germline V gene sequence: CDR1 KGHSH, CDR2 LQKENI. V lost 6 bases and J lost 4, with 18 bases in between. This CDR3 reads CASSPGGGAVTEAFF. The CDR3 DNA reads TGTGCCAGCTCCCCGGGAGGGGGGGCGGTCACTGAAGCTTTCTTT.

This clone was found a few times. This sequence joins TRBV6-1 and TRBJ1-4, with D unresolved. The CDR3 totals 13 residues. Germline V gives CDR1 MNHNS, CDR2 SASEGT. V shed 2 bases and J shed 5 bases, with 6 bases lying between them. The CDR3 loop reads CASSETENEKLFF. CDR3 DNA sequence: TGTGCCAGCAGTGAAACAGAGAATGAAAAACTGTTTTTT.

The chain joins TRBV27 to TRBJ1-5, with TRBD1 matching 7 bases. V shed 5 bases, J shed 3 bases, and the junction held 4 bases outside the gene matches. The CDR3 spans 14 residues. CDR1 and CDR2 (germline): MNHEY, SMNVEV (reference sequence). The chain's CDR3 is CASSIRGTNQPQHF. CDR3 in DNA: TGTGCCAGCAGTATCAGGGGGACCAATCAGCCCCAGCATTTT.